A single sample gave rise to the 32 T cell receptor beta chains below, sequenced in a study of T-cell reconstitution after alpha-beta-depleted transplantation in children listed by TCRdb under 2016. According to the study, the label for this sample's treatment or condition signals: allogeneic hematopoietic cell transplantation with graft depleted of TCRalphabeta T cells and CD19 B cells. The library relied on PCR. The sample was run on an Illumina HiSeq 2500. TCR libraries were prepared with molecular barcoding, using unique molecular identifiers to normalize TCRbeta repertoire quantification. The public reads were run again by TCRdb, first through fastp at Q25 and then through MiXCR, and only productive beta chains were kept. Each CDR3 protein gets just one entry, which takes the most common genes and DNA from the rows behind it. The sample data list under 750,000 distinct CDR3 sequences, and 23% of these were observed just once. The ten largest account for 14% of the sample.

Sample: PBMCs, mostly from graft donor cells, taken 360 days after TCRalphabeta/CD19-depleted stem cell transplant. Source of these receptors: a boy under three years old who had a stem cell transplant for acute myeloid leukemia, so the T cells may come from the graft donor.

This chain connects TRBV29-1 to TRBJ1-1, with TRBD1 as a possible D gene (5 bases). The CDR3 sequence is 12 residues long. The V end lost 4 bases, the J end lost 8 bases, and 14 bases lay between the germline ends. Germline V gives CDR1 SQVTM, CDR2 ANQGSEA. The CDR3 reads CSVGTRGGEAFF. The CDR3 region has the DNA TGCAGCGTTGGGACTAGGGGTGGGGAAGCTTTCTTT.

The V and J genes are TRBV20-1 and TRBJ2-1; D is unresolved. Trimming removed 0 bases from V and 6 bases from J, with 15 bases in between. The CDR3 totals 15 residues. CDR1 DFQATT and CDR2 SNEGSKA come from the germline V gene (reference sequence). CDR3 region: CSARDPAGSGNEQFF. CDR3 coding DNA: TGCAGTGCTAGAGATCCGGCTGGCTCGGGCAATGAGCAGTTCTTC.

J is TRBJ2-5 and V is TRBV5-1; D is perhaps TRBD1 (6 bases). V dropped 0 bases and J dropped 2 bases, with 14 bases sitting between them. The CDR3 is 16 residues long. CDR1 SGHRS and CDR2 YFSETQ come from the germline V gene. DNA of the CDR3: TGCGCCAGCAGCTTGGCGGGGACACAGGGTCAAGAGACCCAGTACTTC. Translated: CASSLAGTQGQETQYF.

This clonotype was recorded many times. This chain connects TRBV7-2 to TRBJ1-5; 8 bases fit TRBD1. Germline V gene sequence: CDR1 SGHTA, CDR2 FQGNSA. CDR3 length equals 16 residues. Trimming removed 1 base from V and 7 bases from J; junction bases left unmatched: 9. The CDR3 is CASSLGGTGASQPQHF. CDR3 coding DNA: TGTGCCAGCAGCTTAGGAGGGACAGGCGCCTCGCAGCCCCAGCATTTT.

This clonotype was observed a few times. The genes are TRBV20-1 and TRBJ2-1; TRBD1 agrees at 8 bases. The CDR3 is 14 residues long. V lost 6 bases and J lost 12; bases outside the gene matches: 16. Germline-derived CDR1 and CDR2 are DFQATT and SNEGSKA (reference sequence). The CDR3 spells CSAPTGVSPSPQFF. In nucleotides, the CDR3 is TGCAGTGCCCCGACAGGGGTAAGTCCATCGCCGCAGTTCTTC.

CDR3 residues: CASSLERHLNQPQHF. CDR3 nucleotides: TGTGCCAGCAGTTTAGAACGCCACCTCAATCAGCCCCAGCATTTT. The gene calls are TRBV12-3 or TRBV12-4 and TRBJ1-5; D unclear. This CDR3 is 15 amino acids long. Trimming took off 1 base at V and 3 bases at J, with 10 bases between the two ends.

This clonotype showed up just a few times. The J gene is TRBJ2-3, the V gene TRBV20-1, with TRBD2 identical over 10 bases. CDR3 length: 14 residues. Germline V lookup: CDR1 DFQATT, CDR2 SNEGSKA (reference sequence). J lost 0 bases, V lost 4 bases, and 1 base had no gene match. This chain's CDR3 is CSAKLAGSTDTQYF. The CDR3 DNA is TGCAGTGCTAAACTAGCGGGAAGCACAGATACGCAGTATTTT.

This clonotype was found many times. CDR3 in DNA: TGTGCCAGCACCTTCGGCCCTCATGGTGAGCAGTTCTTC. Translation: CASTFGPHGEQFF. The chain uses TRBV7-3 and TRBJ2-1; D remains unclear. The V gene lost 7 bases and the J gene lost 9 bases, with 16 bases spanning the gap. The CDR3 spans 13 residues. Germline values: CDR1 SGHTA, CDR2 FQGTGA.

This clonotype was detected many times. The chain uses TRBV7-9 and TRBJ2-5, with 7 positions matching TRBD1. CDR3 length: 15 amino acids. The germline V gene has CDR1 SEHNR and CDR2 FQNEAQ (reference sequence). The V gene end was trimmed by 5 bases and the J gene end by 6 bases; junction bases not matched to a gene: 12. CDR3 in amino acids: CASSMPDRVGKTQYF. For the CDR3, the DNA is TGTGCCAGCAGCATGCCTGACAGGGTGGGAAAGACCCAGTACTTC.

The chain uses TRBV13 and TRBJ1-1; D gene ambiguous. CDR3 length: 13 amino acids. Trimming left V 0 bases short and J 4 bases short, with 6 bases between. CDR1 and CDR2 (germline): PRHDT, FYEKMQ (reference sequence). CDR3 coding DNA: TGTGCCAGCAGCTTAGGCCTCCCCACTGAAGCTTTCTTT. It translates to CASSLGLPTEAFF.

This clonotype was seen a handful of times. The V and J genes are TRBV12-3 or TRBV12-4 and TRBJ1-5, with D perhaps matching TRBD1 (5 bases). This CDR3 comprises 13 residues. V dropped 8 bases and J dropped 7 bases, with 15 bases sitting between them. As DNA, the CDR3 is TGTGCCAGCGCGGCAGGGCGTTGGCAGCCCCAGCATTTT. Amino acid sequence: CASAAGRWQPQHF.

This clonotype was detected only a few times. The chain carries TRBV3-1 and TRBJ1-5; the D is unclear. Trimming left V 4 bases short and J 4 bases short, with 8 bases between. Germline V gene sequence: CDR1 LGHDT, CDR2 YNNKEL (reference sequence). The CDR3 loop spans 13 amino acids. In nucleotides, the CDR3 is TGTGCCAGCAGCCTTGACATTAATCAGCCCCAGCATTTT. Its translation: CASSLDINQPQHF.

This clonotype showed up just a few times. V gene TRBV6-5 combines with J gene TRBJ2-3; TRBD2 might be the D (5 bases). The CDR3 loop spans 13 amino acids. Germline assignment: CDR1 MNHEY and CDR2 SVGAGI. Trimming took 2 bases from V and 14 from J, leaving 17 bases between them. Here the CDR3 reads CASSYGLGLNLYF. The DNA for the CDR3 is TGTGCCAGCAGTTACGGACTGGGCCTTAATTTGTATTTT.

This sequence joins TRBV6-2 or TRBV6-3 and TRBJ2-3; 11 bases fit TRBD2. Germline CDR1 reads MNHEY; CDR2 reads SVGEGT. This CDR3 is 17 amino acids long. J lost 2 bases, V lost 6 bases, and 10 bases had no gene match. The CDR3 region is CASSGLGLAVDTDTQYF. CDR3 sequence (DNA): TGTGCCAGCAGCGGACTGGGACTAGCGGTTGACACAGATACGCAGTATTTT.

The V and J genes are TRBV28 and TRBJ2-3; D perhaps matches TRBD1 (6 bases). Germline assignment: CDR1 MDHEN and CDR2 SYDVKM. Trimming removed 7 bases from V and 3 bases from J, with 11 bases in between. The CDR3 loop spans 13 amino acids. The CDR3 protein is CASTIQGTDTQYF. As DNA, the CDR3 is TGTGCCAGCACCATACAGGGTACAGATACGCAGTATTTT.

Points on this clonotype: Its ends do not fully match the called genes, so a read error is possible. The chain uses TRBV12-3 or TRBV12-4 and TRBJ2-4; D uncertain. The CDR3 consists of 15 residues. CDR3 sequence: CACSFPYTPKNIQYF. CDR3 in DNA: TGTGCCTGCAGTTTCCCCTACACGCCCAAAAACATTCAGTACTTC.

The chain joins TRBV5-1 to TRBJ2-2, with 10 nucleotides matching TRBD2. The V gene's germline CDR1 is SGHRS and CDR2 YFSETQ. The junction had 2 bases not matched to a gene; V was cut back by 4 bases and J by 2 bases. The CDR3 runs to 15 residues. CDR3 nucleotides: TGCGCCAGCAGCCGGACTAGCGGCAACACCGGGGAGCTGTTTTTT. Its protein is CASSRTSGNTGELFF.

The J gene is TRBJ1-1, the V gene TRBV6-1, with TRBD1 as a possible D gene (6 bases). V was cut by 5 bases and J by 5 bases, with 15 bases left in between. The CDR3 has 14 residues. In germline, CDR1 is MNHNS, CDR2 SASEGT. The CDR3 DNA reads TGTGCCAGCAGTCTCGGCTCGGGGGCTACTGAAGCTTTCTTT. Protein: CASSLGSGATEAFF.

The table lists this clonotype with a few counts. This chain connects TRBV5-5 to TRBJ2-3; D gene ambiguous. Trimming shortened V by 4 bases and J by 6 bases, and 12 bases separated the two germline ends. Germline lookup yields CDR1 SGHKS and CDR2 YYEKEE (reference sequence). The CDR3 spans 13 residues. The CDR3 DNA follows: TGTGCCAGCAGCCACCCGTATGTGGATACGCAGTATTTT. Residues: CASSHPYVDTQYF.

This chain connects TRBV29-1 to TRBJ2-7, with a possible D match to TRBD1 (5 bases). Germline values: CDR1 SQVTM, CDR2 ANQGSEA. Trimming removed 4 bases from V and 1 base from J, with 14 bases in between. This CDR3 spans 14 amino acids. CDR3: CSVVTGENSYEQYF. The CDR3 coding sequence is TGCAGCGTTGTCACAGGTGAGAATTCCTACGAGCAGTACTTC.

The chain combines TRBV13 with TRBJ2-7; 10 bases are shared with TRBD1. The CDR3 sequence is 16 residues long. Germline CDR1 reads PRHDT; CDR2 reads FYEKMQ (reference sequence). V shed 2 bases, J shed 0 bases, and the junction held 4 bases outside the gene matches. The CDR3 nucleotides read TGTGCCAGCAGCTTATTAGGACAGGGGGGCTCCTACGAGCAGTACTTC. Its translation is CASSLLGQGGSYEQYF.

This clonotype has ten or more counts. The rearrangement joins TRBV6-2 or TRBV6-3 to TRBJ1-5; TRBD1 aligns across 7 bases. Per the germline V gene, CDR1 is MNHEY and CDR2 is SVGEGT. The CDR3 is 14 amino acids. V lost 2 bases and J lost 4; bases outside the gene matches: 2. The CDR3, as DNA: TGTGCCAGCAGTTACGGGACAGTTAATCAGCCCCAGCATTTT. It translates to CASSYGTVNQPQHF.

This clonotype was seen only a few times. The chain's CDR3 is CSVEPGARNEQFF. Here the CDR3 DNA reads TGCAGCGTCGAGCCCGGGGCGAGAAATGAGCAGTTCTTC. The chain joins TRBV29-1 to TRBJ2-1; D tentatively fits TRBD1 or TRBD2 (5 bases each). Germline V gene lookup returns CDR1 SQVTM and CDR2 ANQGSEA. The CDR3 loop spans 13 amino acids. The V end was cut by 6 bases, the J end by 7 bases, with 16 bases between.

This clonotype appeared a few times. This chain links TRBV5-1 with TRBJ1-2; TRBD1 matches 10 bases. Germline CDR1 SGHRS, CDR2 YFSETQ. Losses at the gene ends were 0 bases for V and 4 bases for J; bases not matched to a gene: 6. There are 16 residues in the CDR3. The CDR3 bases are TGCGCCAGCAGCTTGGGGGACAGGGGAGATATCTATGGCTACACCTTC. Amino acids: CASSLGDRGDIYGYTF. Filled out from reference TRBV5-1 and TRBJ1-2, the complete variable domain reads KAGVTQTPRYLIKTRGQQVTLSCSPISGHRSVSWYQQTPGQGLQFLFEYFSETQRNKGNFPGRFSGRQFSNSRSEMNVSTLELGDSALYLCASSLGDRGDIYGYTFGSGTRLTVV.

This clonotype came up a few times. The chain links TRBV20-1 to TRBJ1-5; TRBD1 matches at 7 bases. Trimming cost V 6 bases and J 4 bases; bases outside gene matches: 3. From germline, CDR1 is DFQATT and CDR2 SNEGSKA (reference sequence). The CDR3 covers 12 residues. Here the CDR3 DNA reads TGCAGTGCGACAGGGACGAATCAGCCCCAGCATTTT. It codes for CSATGTNQPQHF.

Only a few counts were recorded for this clonotype. The gene calls are TRBV7-2 and TRBJ2-5; 7 bases agree with TRBD1. Trimming cost V 3 bases and J 0 bases; bases outside gene matches: 4. The CDR3 runs 15 residues. The germline V gene encodes CDR1 SGHTA and CDR2 FQGNSA. The CDR3 spells CASSLGQLYQETQYF. CDR3 DNA sequence: TGTGCCAGCAGCTTGGGACAGCTTTACCAAGAGACCCAGTACTTC.

The rearrangement links TRBV7-3 to TRBJ2-1, with TRBD1 as a possible D gene (5 bases). The CDR3 sequence is 15 residues long. The germline gives CDR1 SGHTA, CDR2 FQGTGA. V was trimmed by 5 bases and J by 6 bases, leaving 17 bases between them. In DNA, the CDR3 is TGTGCCAGCAGCCCTCAAGGGGTCCGACTCAATGAGCAGTTCTTC. Translation: CASSPQGVRLNEQFF. The full variable domain, rest sourced from reference TRBV7-3 and TRBJ2-1, is GAGVSQTPSNKVTEKGKYVELRCDPISGHTALYWYRQSLGQGPEFLIYFQGTGAADDSGLPNDRFFAVRPEGSVSTLKIQRTERGDSAVYLCASSPQGVRLNEQFFGPGTRLTVL.

This clonotype showed up many times. V and J are TRBV28 and TRBJ2-3; D ambiguous. Per germline, CDR1 MDHEN and CDR2 SYDVKM. Trimming shortened V by 1 base and J by 2 bases, and 10 bases separated the two germline ends. This CDR3 contains 15 residues. The CDR3 nucleotides are TGTGCCAGCAGTTTATTGGCAGAGATCACAGATACGCAGTATTTT. Translating it yields CASSLLAEITDTQYF.

This chain's CDR3 is CASSVLSGGASYNEQFF. The CDR3 DNA sequence: TGTGCCAGCAGCGTACTTTCAGGAGGGGCCTCCTACAATGAGCAGTTCTTC. This chain links TRBV9 with TRBJ2-1; TRBD2 is a possible D gene (6 bases). The germline V gene encodes CDR1 SGDLS and CDR2 YYNGEE. This CDR3 comprises 17 residues. V lost 1 base, J lost 0 bases, and 14 bases lay in between.

This clonotype was detected a few times. The chain recombines TRBV6-1 with TRBJ2-1; the match to TRBD2 covers 8 bases. Germline CDR1 and CDR2: MNHNS and SASEGT. J was trimmed by 4 bases and V by 8 bases; bases with no gene match: 7. This CDR3 comprises 14 residues. The CDR3 sequence is CASREGVIYNEQFF. The CDR3 nucleotides read TGTGCCAGCCGGGAGGGAGTAATTTACAATGAGCAGTTCTTC.

The sample holds many counts of this clonotype. The V gene is TRBV7-3, the J gene TRBJ2-7; D not resolved. The V gene's germline CDR1 is SGHTA and CDR2 FQGTGA. There are 15 residues in the CDR3. Trimming took off 4 bases at V and 4 bases at J, with 17 bases between the two ends. The CDR3 DNA follows: TGTGCCAGCAGCTACCAAACCGCAGCGCCTTACGAGCAGTACTTC. Its translation is CASSYQTAAPYEQYF.

The gene calls are TRBV7-2 and TRBJ2-3; unclear D gene. Germline lookup yields CDR1 SGHTA and CDR2 FQGNSA. This CDR3 region has 13 residues. V lost 6 bases, J lost 1 base, and 8 bases lay in between. Here the CDR3 reads CASRAQGTDTQYF. Written as DNA, the CDR3 is TGTGCCAGCAGAGCCCAGGGCACAGATACGCAGTATTTT.